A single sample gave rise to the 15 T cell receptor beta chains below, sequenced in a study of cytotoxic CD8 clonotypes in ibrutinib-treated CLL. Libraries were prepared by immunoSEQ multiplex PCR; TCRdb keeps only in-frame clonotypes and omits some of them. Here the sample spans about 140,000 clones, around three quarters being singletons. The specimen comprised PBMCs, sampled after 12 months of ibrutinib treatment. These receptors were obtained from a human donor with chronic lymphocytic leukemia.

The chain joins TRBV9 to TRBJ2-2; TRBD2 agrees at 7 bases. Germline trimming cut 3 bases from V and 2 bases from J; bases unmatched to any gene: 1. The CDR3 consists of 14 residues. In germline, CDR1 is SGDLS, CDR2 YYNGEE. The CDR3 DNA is TGTGCCAGCAGCGAGCGGGAAAACACCGGGGAGCTGTTTTTT. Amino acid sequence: CASSERENTGELFF.

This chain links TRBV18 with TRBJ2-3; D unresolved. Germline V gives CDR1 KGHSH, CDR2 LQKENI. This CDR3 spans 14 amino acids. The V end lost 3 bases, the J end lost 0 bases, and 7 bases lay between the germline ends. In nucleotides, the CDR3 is TGTGCCAGCTCACCCAGCGCCAGCACAGATACGCAGTATTTT. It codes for CASSPSASTDTQYF.

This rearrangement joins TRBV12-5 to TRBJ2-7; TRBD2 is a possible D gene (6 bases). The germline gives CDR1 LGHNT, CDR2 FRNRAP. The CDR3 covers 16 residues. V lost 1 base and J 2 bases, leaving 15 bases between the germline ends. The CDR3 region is CASGLGLAPRAYEQYF. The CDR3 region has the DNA TGTGCTAGTGGTTTGGGGCTAGCGCCTCGCGCCTACGAGCAGTACTTC.

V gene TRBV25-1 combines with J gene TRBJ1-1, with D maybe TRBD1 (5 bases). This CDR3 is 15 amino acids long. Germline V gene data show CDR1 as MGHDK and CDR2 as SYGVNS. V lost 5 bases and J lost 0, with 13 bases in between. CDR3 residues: CASSQQALVNTEAFF. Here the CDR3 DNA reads TGTGCCAGCAGTCAACAGGCCCTAGTGAACACTGAAGCTTTCTTT.

CDR3 bases: TGCGCCAGCAGCCAGGGACAGATCTCTAGCACAGATACGCAGTATTTT. The encoded protein is CASSQGQISSTDTQYF. The chain links TRBV5-1 to TRBJ2-3; 7 bases are shared with TRBD1. J gave up 0 bases and V 4 bases, and 8 bases lay outside the gene matches. Germline values: CDR1 SGHRS, CDR2 YFSETQ. The CDR3 has 16 amino acids.

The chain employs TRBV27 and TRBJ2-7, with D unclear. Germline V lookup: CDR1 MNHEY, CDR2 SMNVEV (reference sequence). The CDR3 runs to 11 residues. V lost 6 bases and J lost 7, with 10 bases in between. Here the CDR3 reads CASSLDEEQYF. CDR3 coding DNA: TGTGCCAGCAGCTTAGATGAGGAGCAGTACTTC.

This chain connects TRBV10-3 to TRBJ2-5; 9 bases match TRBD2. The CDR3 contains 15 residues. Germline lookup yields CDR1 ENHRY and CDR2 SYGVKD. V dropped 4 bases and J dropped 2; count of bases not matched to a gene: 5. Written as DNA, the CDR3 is TGTGCCATCAGTGGGGAAAGCGGGAGGCAAGAGACCCAGTACTTC. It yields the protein CAISGESGRQETQYF.

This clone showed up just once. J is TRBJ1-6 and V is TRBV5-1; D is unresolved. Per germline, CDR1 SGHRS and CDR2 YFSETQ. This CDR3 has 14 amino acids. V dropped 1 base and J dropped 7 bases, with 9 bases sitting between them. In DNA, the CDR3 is TGCGCCAGCAGCTTGACGGGTTGGAATTCACCCCTCCACTTT. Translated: CASSLTGWNSPLHF.

CDR3 in amino acids: CASSRALMTGAPYEQYF. Written as DNA, the CDR3 is TGTGCCAGCAGCCGAGCCCTCATGACAGGCGCACCCTACGAGCAGTACTTC. The genes are TRBV11-3 and TRBJ2-7; perhaps TRBD1 as D (6 bases). From germline, CDR1 is SGHNT and CDR2 YENEEA. V was pared by 5 bases and J by 2 bases, with 22 bases between. The CDR3 spans 17 residues. The full variable domain, rest sourced from reference TRBV11-3 and TRBJ2-7, is EAGVVQSPRYKIIEKKQPVAFWCNPISGHNTLYWYLQNLGQGPELLIRYENEEAVDDSQLPKDRFSAERLKGVDSTLKIQPAELGDSAVYLCASSRALMTGAPYEQYFGPGTRLTVT.

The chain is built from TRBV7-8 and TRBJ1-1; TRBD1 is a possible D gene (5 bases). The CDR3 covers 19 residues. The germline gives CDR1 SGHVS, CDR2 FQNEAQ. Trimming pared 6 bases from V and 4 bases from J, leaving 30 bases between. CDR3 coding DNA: TGTGCCAGCAGTCGCATTAGGCCCGGGGGGTTTGCTAGTGTCACTGAAGCTTTCTTT. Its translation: CASSRIRPGGFASVTEAFF.

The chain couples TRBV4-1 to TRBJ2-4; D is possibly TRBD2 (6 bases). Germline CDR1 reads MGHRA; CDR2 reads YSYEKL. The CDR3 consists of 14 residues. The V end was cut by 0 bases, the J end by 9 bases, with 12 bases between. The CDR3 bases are TGCGCCAGCAGCCAAGATTGGGGGGTGAGCATTCAGTACTTC. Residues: CASSQDWGVSIQYF.

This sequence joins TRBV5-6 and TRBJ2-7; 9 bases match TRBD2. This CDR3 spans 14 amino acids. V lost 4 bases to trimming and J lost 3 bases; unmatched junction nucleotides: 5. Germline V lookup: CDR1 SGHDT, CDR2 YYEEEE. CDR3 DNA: TGTGCCAGCAGCAAAAGCGGGGGGCTCTACGAGCAGTACTTC. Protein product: CASSKSGGLYEQYF. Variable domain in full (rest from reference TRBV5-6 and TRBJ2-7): DAGVTQSPTHLIKTRGQQVTLRCSPKSGHDTVSWYQQALGQGPQFIFQYYEEEERQRGNFPDRFSGHQFPNYSSELNVNALLLGDSALYLCASSKSGGLYEQYFGPGTRLTVT.

The DNA of the CDR3 is TGTGCCAGCGGCACTCGGGGCTACACCTTC. This encodes CASGTRGYTF. J is TRBJ1-2 and V is TRBV28; D gene uncertain. The V and J ends lost 8 bases and 8 bases respectively, with 9 bases between them. CDR3 length: 10 amino acids. Per germline, CDR1 MDHEN and CDR2 SYDVKM.

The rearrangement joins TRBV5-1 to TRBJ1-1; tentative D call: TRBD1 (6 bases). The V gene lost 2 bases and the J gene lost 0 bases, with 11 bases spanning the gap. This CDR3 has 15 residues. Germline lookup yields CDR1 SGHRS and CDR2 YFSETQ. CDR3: CASSLQGPMNTEAFF. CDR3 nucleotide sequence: TGCGCCAGCAGCTTACAGGGCCCTATGAACACTGAAGCTTTCTTT.

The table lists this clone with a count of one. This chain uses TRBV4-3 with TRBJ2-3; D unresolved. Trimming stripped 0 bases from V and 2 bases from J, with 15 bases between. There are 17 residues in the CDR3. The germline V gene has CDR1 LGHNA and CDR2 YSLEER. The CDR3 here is CASSQDSSSSFTDTQYF. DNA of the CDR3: TGCGCCAGCAGCCAAGATTCTAGTAGCTCCTTCACAGATACGCAGTATTTT.